Listed here are 22 T cell receptor beta chains from one sample, sequenced in a study of blood T cell repertoires in COVID-19. TCRdb's copy holds only in-frame clones and misses some; the assay was immunoSEQ multiplex PCR. Of 150,000 or so clones in the sample, roughly 80% were seen once. The sample comprised PBMCs or T cells enriched from blood (not recorded which). These receptor sequences come from a woman aged 55-75 years who had recovered from COVID-19.

The chain has TRBV18 and TRBJ2-1; 8 bases align to TRBD2. Trimming at V came to 1 base and at J to 3 bases, leaving 2 bases not matched to a gene. The CDR3 is made up of 15 amino acids. Germline lookup yields CDR1 KGHSH and CDR2 LQKENI. CDR3 protein: CASSPLGTSYNEQFF. Written as DNA, the CDR3 is TGTGCCAGCTCACCACTTGGGACTAGCTACAATGAGCAGTTCTTC.

The chain couples TRBV29-1 to TRBJ1-2, with 10 bases identical to TRBD1. In germline, CDR1 is SQVTM, CDR2 ANQGSEA. The trim removed 5 bases at V and 1 base at J, leaving 7 bases unmatched. CDR3 length: 15 residues. CDR3 sequence (DNA): TGCAGCGTTCTCAGGGACAGGGGAATTAACTATGGCTACACCTTC. Residues: CSVLRDRGINYGYTF. Complete variable domain (other parts from reference TRBV29-1 and TRBJ1-2): SAVISQKPSRDICQRGTSLTIQCQVDSQVTMMFWYRQQPGQSLTLIATANQGSEATYESGFVIDKFPISRPNLTFSTLTVSNMSPEDSSIYLCSVLRDRGINYGYTFGSGTRLTVV.

V gene TRBV2 combines with J gene TRBJ2-7, with D hard to call. V was trimmed by 1 base and J by 7 bases, leaving 8 bases between them. The CDR3 contains 12 residues. CDR1 and CDR2 from the germline V gene are SNHLY and FYNNEI. DNA of the CDR3: TGTGCCAGCAGTGAAGGACTCCCAGAGCAGTACTTC. Translating gives CASSEGLPEQYF.

This clone was detected ten times or more. The V call is TRBV19, the J call TRBJ1-3; D uncertain. V lost 10 bases and J lost 1, with 11 bases in between. Germline V gives CDR1 LNHDA, CDR2 SQIVND (reference sequence). The CDR3 totals 13 residues. CDR3 DNA: TGTGCCACCATGAGAGTTTCTGGAAACACCATATATTTT. This encodes CATMRVSGNTIYF. Complete variable domain (other parts from reference TRBV19 and TRBJ1-3): DGGITQSPKYLFRKEGQNVTLSCEQNLNHDAMYWYRQDPGQGLRLIYYSQIVNDFQKGDIAEGYSVSREKKESFPLTVTSAQKNPTAFYLCATMRVSGNTIYFGEGSWLTVV.

The chain has TRBV2 and TRBJ1-1; the D is unclear. The V gene lost 6 bases and the J gene lost 1 base, with 6 bases spanning the gap. Germline V lookup: CDR1 SNHLY, CDR2 FYNNEI. CDR3 length: 12 residues. The CDR3 sequence is CASRTQNTEAFF. The CDR3 DNA sequence: TGTGCCAGCAGGACACAGAACACTGAAGCTTTCTTT. Together with reference TRBV2 and TRBJ1-1, the CDR3 gives the full variable domain: EPEVTQTPSHQVTQMGQEVILRCVPISNHLYFYWYRQILGQKVEFLVSFYNNEISEKSEIFDDQFSVERPDGSNFTLKIRSTKLEDSAMYFCASRTQNTEAFFGQGTRLTVV.

V usage is TRBV6-5 and J usage is TRBJ1-5; 10 bases map to TRBD1. CDR1 is MNHEY and CDR2 is SVGAGI in the germline V gene. V trimming: 8 bases; J trimming: 6 bases; junction bases outside the gene matches: 7. This CDR3 contains 14 residues. In nucleotides, the CDR3 is TGTGCCAGCGGGGGACAGGGGTCTATTCAGCCCCAGCATTTT. Its protein product is CASGGQGSIQPQHF.

This chain uses TRBV10-2 with TRBJ1-2; D may be TRBD1 (6 bases). The CDR3 has 13 residues. V was trimmed by 3 bases and J by 8 bases, leaving 13 bases between them. From germline, CDR1 is WSHSY and CDR2 SAAADI. The CDR3 protein is CASSEGQGRGYTF. The CDR3 bases are TGCGCCAGCAGTGAAGGTCAGGGGAGAGGCTACACCTTC.

The CDR3 nucleotides read TGTGCCAGTAGTATAGGTTCAGGGGGGGAGCAGTTCTTC. Its protein product is CASSIGSGGEQFF. The chain combines TRBV19 with TRBJ2-1, with D possibly matching TRBD1 (7 bases). CDR1 is LNHDA and CDR2 is SQIVND in the germline V gene (reference sequence). The CDR3 runs 13 residues. The V end lost 1 base, the J end lost 10 bases, and 11 bases lay between the germline ends.

The rearrangement uses TRBV7-2 and TRBJ2-3, with D possibly TRBD2 on 7 matching bases. CDR3 length equals 15 residues. V lost 3 bases and J lost 1, with 11 bases in between. Germline V gene data show CDR1 as SGHTA and CDR2 as FQGNSA. The CDR3 region is CASSFAGAGTDTQYF. As DNA, the CDR3 is TGTGCCAGCAGCTTTGCGGGGGCTGGCACAGATACGCAGTATTTT.

This clone was picked up a small number of times. The chain couples TRBV2 to TRBJ2-4; no definite D call. The V end was cut by 1 base, the J end by 8 bases, with 9 bases between. The CDR3 consists of 13 residues. The germline gives CDR1 SNHLY, CDR2 FYNNEI. CDR3 amino acids: CASSEVESDIQYF. The CDR3 DNA follows: TGTGCCAGCAGTGAAGTGGAGTCCGACATTCAGTACTTC.

The chain uses TRBV6-2 or TRBV6-3 and TRBJ2-5; D is undetermined. This CDR3 contains 16 residues. Per the germline V gene, CDR1 is MNHEY and CDR2 is SVGEGT. The ends were cut back, 2 bases at V and 0 bases at J, with 13 bases in the middle. CDR3 protein: CASSYTAEEYQETQYF. The CDR3 nucleotides are TGTGCCAGCAGTTACACCGCTGAAGAGTACCAAGAGACCCAGTACTTC.

The rearrangement links TRBV2 to TRBJ2-7; no clear D gene. The CDR3 consists of 11 residues. The germline CDR1 and CDR2 sequences are SNHLY and FYNNEI. V shed 8 bases and J shed 5 bases, with 10 bases lying between them. The CDR3 bases are TGTGCCAGCCTCAGTTTACACGAGCAGTACTTC. It yields the protein CASLSLHEQYF.

This clone has a handful of counts. The chain links TRBV5-6 to TRBJ2-3; a possible D gene is TRBD1 (5 bases). There are 15 residues in the CDR3. Germline assignment: CDR1 SGHDT and CDR2 YYEEEE. Between the trimmed V and J ends, which lost 2 bases and 1 base, there was a span of 11 bases. This CDR3 is CASSFRQLGTDTQYF. The CDR3 bases are TGTGCCAGCAGCTTTAGACAGCTAGGCACAGATACGCAGTATTTT.

V gene TRBV4-1 combines with J gene TRBJ2-7; TRBD1 matches 8 bases. This CDR3 contains 14 residues. Germline CDR1 and CDR2: MGHRA and YSYEKL. With V trimmed by 8 bases and J by 4 bases, 10 bases remained unmatched. DNA for the CDR3: TGCGCCAGCGCTTTGCAGGGGGCGGGGTACGAGCAGTACTTC. This codes for CASALQGAGYEQYF.

V usage is TRBV27 and J usage is TRBJ2-5; 8 positions agree with TRBD2. V gave up 5 bases and J gave up 5 bases; unmatched junction bases: 16. Germline CDR1 reads MNHEY; CDR2 reads SMNVEV (reference sequence). The CDR3 is 17 residues long. The CDR3: CASSTLVGAGVGETQYF. CDR3 sequence (DNA): TGTGCCAGCAGTACCCTCGTGGGAGCGGGGGTCGGCGAGACCCAGTACTTC.

V usage is TRBV7-9 and J usage is TRBJ2-5, with D possibly matching TRBD1 (8 bases). The germline V gene encodes CDR1 SEHNR and CDR2 FQNEAQ (reference sequence). CDR3 length: 16 residues. V gave up 5 bases and J gave up 5 bases, with 21 bases separating them. The CDR3 sequence is CASSHLPGQGGETQYF. CDR3 DNA sequence: TGTGCCAGCAGCCACCTCCCAGGACAGGGAGGGGAGACCCAGTACTTC.

This sequence joins TRBV7-9 and TRBJ1-2, with D unresolved. The CDR3 has 13 amino acids. CDR1 and CDR2 from the germline V gene are SEHNR and FQNEAQ (reference sequence). V was clipped by 5 bases and J by 0 bases, with 7 bases between them. CDR3 loop: CASSRGSNYGYTF. Written as DNA, the CDR3 is TGTGCCAGCAGCCGAGGATCTAACTATGGCTACACCTTC.

This rearrangement joins TRBV19 to TRBJ1-1; D remains ambiguous. The CDR3 totals 14 residues. V lost 3 bases and J 1 base, leaving 9 bases between the germline ends. Germline V gene sequence: CDR1 LNHDA, CDR2 SQIVND (reference sequence). The CDR3 spells CASSMVAWNTEAFF. The CDR3, as DNA: TGTGCCAGTAGTATGGTGGCCTGGAACACTGAAGCTTTCTTT.

The gene calls are TRBV5-4 and TRBJ2-1; no definite D call. CDR3 length: 11 amino acids. V was clipped by 3 bases and J by 6 bases, with 4 bases between them. Germline values: CDR1 SGHNT, CDR2 YYREEE (reference sequence). CDR3 in amino acids: CASSYINEQFF. Written as DNA, the CDR3 is TGTGCCAGCAGCTATATCAATGAGCAGTTCTTC.

The chain is built from TRBV5-4 and TRBJ1-2, with D possibly matching TRBD1 (6 bases). V was pared by 1 base and J by 6 bases, with 7 bases between. Germline V gene lookup returns CDR1 SGHNT and CDR2 YYREEE (reference sequence). CDR3 length equals 12 residues. CDR3 nucleotides: TGTGCCAGCAGCTTGACAGGGAATGGCTACACCTTC. This gives the protein CASSLTGNGYTF. The full variable domain, completed using reference TRBV5-4 and TRBJ1-2, is ETGVTQSPTHLIKTRGQQVTLRCSSQSGHNTVSWYQQALGQGPQFIFQYYREEENGRGNFPPRFSGLQFPNYSSELNVNALELDDSALYLCASSLTGNGYTFGSGTRLTVV.

The chain is built from TRBV7-8 and TRBJ1-1, with 9 nucleotides matching TRBD1. There are 15 residues in the CDR3. The V and J ends lost 5 bases and 1 base, in that order; junction bases with no gene match: 5. CDR1 and CDR2 (germline): SGHVS, FQNEAQ. The CDR3 region is CASSPRQGGNTEAFF. The CDR3 nucleotides are TGTGCCAGCAGCCCCCGACAGGGGGGGAACACTGAAGCTTTCTTT.

The chain has TRBV29-1 and TRBJ1-2; 8 bases agree with TRBD1. V dropped 1 base and J dropped 1; count of bases not matched to a gene: 5. CDR3 length: 15 residues. Germline V CDR1 and CDR2: SQVTM, ANQGSEA. The CDR3 region is CSVEGTGFVNYGYTF. The CDR3 DNA sequence: TGCAGCGTTGAAGGGACAGGGTTCGTTAACTATGGCTACACCTTC.